This section outlines one TCR beta chain sequence together with its context. The target antigen is unknown. The data stem from a study of cytomegalovirus exposure and HLA in healthy donors. Findings and caveats of the study: A later analysis linked a missense variant in DCLRE1C to the trimming of TCR beta V and J genes. In the analysis, some V segments, TRBV6-2 and TRBV6-3 included, were excluded as indistinguishable.

The CDR3 is made up of 15 amino acids. Germline V lookup: CDR1 WSHSY, CDR2 SAAADI. The ends lost 6 bases at V and 1 base at J; junction bases unmatched: 5. The donors gave bone marrow, and they were healthy. Researchers ran the PCR with 60 Vbeta and 13 Jbeta primers. Produced via immunoSEQ multiplex PCR; TCRdb's table is partial and in-frame only. Of approximately 190,000 clones listed, about 77% are singletons. The gene calls are TRBV10-2 and TRBJ1-1; TRBD1 matches 10 bases. The sequence came from a young woman in good health and CMV-seropositive. The sample comprised PBMCs. The CDR3 reads CASRRQGAENTEAFF. Written as DNA, the CDR3 is TGCGCCAGCAGGAGACAGGGGGCAGAGAACACTGAAGCTTTCTTT.